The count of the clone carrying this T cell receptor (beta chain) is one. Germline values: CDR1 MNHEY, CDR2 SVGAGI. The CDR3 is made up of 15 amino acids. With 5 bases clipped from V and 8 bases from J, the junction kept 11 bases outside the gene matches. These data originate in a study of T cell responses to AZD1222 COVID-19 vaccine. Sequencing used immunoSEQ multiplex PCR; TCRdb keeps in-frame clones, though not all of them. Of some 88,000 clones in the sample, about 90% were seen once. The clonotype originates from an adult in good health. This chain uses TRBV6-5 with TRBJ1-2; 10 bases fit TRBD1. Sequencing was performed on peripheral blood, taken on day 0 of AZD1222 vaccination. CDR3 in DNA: TGTGCCAGCAGTCTCCTGACAGGGGGCGAGACAGGCTACACCTTC. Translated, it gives CASSLLTGGETGYTF.